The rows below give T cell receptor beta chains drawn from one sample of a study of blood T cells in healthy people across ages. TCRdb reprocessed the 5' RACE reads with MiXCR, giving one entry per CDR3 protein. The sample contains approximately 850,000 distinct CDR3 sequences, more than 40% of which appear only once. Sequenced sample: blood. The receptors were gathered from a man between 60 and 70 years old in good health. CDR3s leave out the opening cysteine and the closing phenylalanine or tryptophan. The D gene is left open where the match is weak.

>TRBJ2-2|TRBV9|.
ASSAEDHLAGEPF
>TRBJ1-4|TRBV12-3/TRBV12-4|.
ASSPQGRFVEKLF
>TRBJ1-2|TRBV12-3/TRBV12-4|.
ASSSAGMNGYT
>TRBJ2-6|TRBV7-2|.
ASSLEVSSGANVLT
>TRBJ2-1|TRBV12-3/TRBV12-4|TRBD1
ASSSDRYNEQF
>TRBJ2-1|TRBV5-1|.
ASSLEGQQTYNEQF
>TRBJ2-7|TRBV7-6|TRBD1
ASSPRNRDRPYEQY
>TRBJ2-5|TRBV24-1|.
ATSDPRGSQETQY
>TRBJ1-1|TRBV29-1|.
SVVMPTKAF
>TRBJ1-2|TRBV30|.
AWSRPTKANYGYT
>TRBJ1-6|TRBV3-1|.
ASSQGRGARDSPLH
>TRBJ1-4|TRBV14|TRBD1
ASSQVRGQGEKLF
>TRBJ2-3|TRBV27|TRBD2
ASSSGGGARDTQY
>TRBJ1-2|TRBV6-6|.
ATSFAEYGYT
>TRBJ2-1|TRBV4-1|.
ASSQDEGNEQF
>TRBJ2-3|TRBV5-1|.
ASSPLPNTDTQY